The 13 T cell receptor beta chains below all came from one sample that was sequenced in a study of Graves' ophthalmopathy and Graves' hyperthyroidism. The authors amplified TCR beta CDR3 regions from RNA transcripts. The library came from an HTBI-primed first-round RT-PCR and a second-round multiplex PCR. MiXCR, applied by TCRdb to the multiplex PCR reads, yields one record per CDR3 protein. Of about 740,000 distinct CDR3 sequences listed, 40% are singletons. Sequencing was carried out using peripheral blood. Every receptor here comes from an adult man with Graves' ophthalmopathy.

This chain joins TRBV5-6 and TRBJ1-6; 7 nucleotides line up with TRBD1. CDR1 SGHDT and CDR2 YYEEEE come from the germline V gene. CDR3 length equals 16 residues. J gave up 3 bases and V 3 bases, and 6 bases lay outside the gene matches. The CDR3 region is CASSSDGTDYNSPLHF. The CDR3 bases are TGTGCCAGCAGCTCCGACGGGACAGACTATAATTCACCCCTCCACTTT.

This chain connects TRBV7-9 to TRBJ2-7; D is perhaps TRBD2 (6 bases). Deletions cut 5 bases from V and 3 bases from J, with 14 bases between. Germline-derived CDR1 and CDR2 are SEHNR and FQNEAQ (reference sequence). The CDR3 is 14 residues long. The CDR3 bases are TGTGCCAGCAGCGAGGGGACGGGAGTCTACGAGCAGTACTTC. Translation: CASSEGTGVYEQYF.

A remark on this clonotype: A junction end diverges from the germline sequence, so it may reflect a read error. CDR3 protein: CASSYYKITGANVLTF. CDR3 in DNA: TGTGCCAGCAGTTACTATAAGATTACCGGGGCCAACGTCCTGACTTTC. The chain carries TRBV10-1 and TRBJ2-6; D unclear. Germline V gives CDR1 WNHNN, CDR2 SYGVQD (reference sequence). The CDR3 runs to 16 residues.

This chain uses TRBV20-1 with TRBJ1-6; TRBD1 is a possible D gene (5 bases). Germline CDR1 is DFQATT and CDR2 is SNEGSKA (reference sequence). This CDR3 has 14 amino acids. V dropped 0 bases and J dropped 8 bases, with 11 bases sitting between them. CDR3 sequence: CSARDSGGYSPLHF. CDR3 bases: TGCAGTGCTAGAGATTCGGGGGGTTATTCACCCCTCCACTTT.

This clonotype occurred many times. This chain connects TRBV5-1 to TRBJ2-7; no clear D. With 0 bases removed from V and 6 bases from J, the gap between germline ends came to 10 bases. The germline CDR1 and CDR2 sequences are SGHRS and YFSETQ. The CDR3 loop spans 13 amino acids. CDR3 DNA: TGCGCCAGCAGCTTGGCTGGGATCAGCGAGCAGTACTTC. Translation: CASSLAGISEQYF.

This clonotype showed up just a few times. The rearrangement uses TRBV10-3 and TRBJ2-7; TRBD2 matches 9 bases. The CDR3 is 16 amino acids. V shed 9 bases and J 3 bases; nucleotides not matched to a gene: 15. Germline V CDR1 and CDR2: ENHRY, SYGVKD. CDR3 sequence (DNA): TGTGCCATGTCAGCGGGAGGTCCCTTCGGGGGCTACGAGCAGTACTTC. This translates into CAMSAGGPFGGYEQYF.

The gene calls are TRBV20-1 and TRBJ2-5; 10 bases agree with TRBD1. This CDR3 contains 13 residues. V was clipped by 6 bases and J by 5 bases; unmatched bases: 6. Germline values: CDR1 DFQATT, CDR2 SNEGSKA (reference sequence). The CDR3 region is CSAETGQGETQYF. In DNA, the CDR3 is TGCAGTGCCGAGACGGGACAGGGGGAGACCCAGTACTTC.

CDR3 sequence reads: CSASDTGERAYEQYF. DNA of the CDR3: TGCAGTGCCAGCGATACAGGGGAGCGGGCCTACGAGCAGTACTTC. This chain connects TRBV20-1 to TRBJ2-7, with D perhaps matching TRBD1 (7 bases). Per germline, CDR1 DFQATT and CDR2 SNEGSKA (reference sequence). The CDR3 extends over 15 amino acids. V lost 6 bases to trimming and J lost 2 bases, with 20 bases between them.

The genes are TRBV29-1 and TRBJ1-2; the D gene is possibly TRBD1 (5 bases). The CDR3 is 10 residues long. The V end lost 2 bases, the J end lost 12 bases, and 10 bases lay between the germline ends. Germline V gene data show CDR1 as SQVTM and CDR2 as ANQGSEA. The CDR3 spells CSVEQGGNTF. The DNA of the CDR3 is TGCAGCGTTGAACAGGGAGGAAACACCTTC.

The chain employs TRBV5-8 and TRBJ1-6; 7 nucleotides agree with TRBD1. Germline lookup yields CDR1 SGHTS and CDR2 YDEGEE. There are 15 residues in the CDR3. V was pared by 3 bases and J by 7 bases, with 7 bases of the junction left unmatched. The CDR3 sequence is CASSSPPGQNSPLHF. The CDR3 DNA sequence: TGTGCCAGCAGCTCCCCCCCGGGACAGAATTCACCCCTCCACTTT.

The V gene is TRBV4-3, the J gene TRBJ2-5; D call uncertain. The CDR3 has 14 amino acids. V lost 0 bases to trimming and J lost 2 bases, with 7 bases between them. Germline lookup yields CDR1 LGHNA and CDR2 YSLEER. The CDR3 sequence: CASSQDRVQETQYF. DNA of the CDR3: TGCGCCAGCAGCCAAGATCGAGTTCAAGAGACCCAGTACTTC.

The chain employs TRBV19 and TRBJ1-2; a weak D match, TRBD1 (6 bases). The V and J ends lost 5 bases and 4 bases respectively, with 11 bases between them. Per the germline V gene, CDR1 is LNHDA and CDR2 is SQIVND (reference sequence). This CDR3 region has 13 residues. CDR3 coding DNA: TGTGCCAGTAGTGTCTTGGACAGCTATGGCTACACCTTC. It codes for CASSVLDSYGYTF.

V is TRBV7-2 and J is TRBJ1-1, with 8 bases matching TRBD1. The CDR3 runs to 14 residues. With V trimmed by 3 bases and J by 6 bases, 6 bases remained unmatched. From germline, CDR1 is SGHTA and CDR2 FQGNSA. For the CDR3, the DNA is TGTGCCAGCAGCTTCACCTTGGACAGGGCTGAAGCTTTCTTT. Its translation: CASSFTLDRAEAFF. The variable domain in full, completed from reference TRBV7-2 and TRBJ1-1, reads GAGVSQSPSNKVTEKGKDVELRCDPISGHTALYWYRQSLGQGLEFLIYFQGNSAPDKSGLPSDRFSAERTGGSVSTLTIQRTQQEDSAVYLCASSFTLDRAEAFFGQGTRLTVV.